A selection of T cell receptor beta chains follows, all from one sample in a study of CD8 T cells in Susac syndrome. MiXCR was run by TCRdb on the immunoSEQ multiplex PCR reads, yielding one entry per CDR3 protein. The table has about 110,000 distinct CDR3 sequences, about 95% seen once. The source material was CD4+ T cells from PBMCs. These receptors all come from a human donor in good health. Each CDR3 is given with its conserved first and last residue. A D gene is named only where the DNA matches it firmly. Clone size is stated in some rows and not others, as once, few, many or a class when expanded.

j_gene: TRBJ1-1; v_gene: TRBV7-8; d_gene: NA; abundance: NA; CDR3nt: TGTGCCAGCAGCCCCCCCTCTACCGGGGGCGGCACTGAAGCTTTCTTT; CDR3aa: CASSPPSTGGGTEAFF
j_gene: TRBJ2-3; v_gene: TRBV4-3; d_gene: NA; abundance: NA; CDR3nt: TGCGCCAGCAGCCGCTTGGGCGGAAGCACAGATACGCAGTATTTT; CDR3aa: CASSRLGGSTDTQYF
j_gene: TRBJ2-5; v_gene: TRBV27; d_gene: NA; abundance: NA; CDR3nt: TGTGCCAGCAGTTTATCGAGAGGACAGGGAGGGGAGACCCAGTACTTC; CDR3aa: CASSLSRGQGGETQYF
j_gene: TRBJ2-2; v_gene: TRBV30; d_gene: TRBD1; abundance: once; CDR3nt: TGTGCCTGGAGCGAGGACAGGGTCCGCACCGGGGAGCTGTTTTTT; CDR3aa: CAWSEDRVRTGELFF
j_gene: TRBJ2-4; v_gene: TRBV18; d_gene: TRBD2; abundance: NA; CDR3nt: TGTGCCAGCTCACCCGGGGGGGCCGGAAACATTCAGTACTTC; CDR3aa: CASSPGGAGNIQYF
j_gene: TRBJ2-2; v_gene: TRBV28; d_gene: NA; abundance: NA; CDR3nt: TGTGCCAGCGGGGGGCCGTCGGCCGGGGAGCTGTTTTTT; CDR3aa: CASGGPSAGELFF
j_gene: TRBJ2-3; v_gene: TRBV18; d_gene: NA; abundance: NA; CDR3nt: TGTGCCAGCTCAGAGCGGACATTCAAGGGCACAGATACGCAGTATTTT; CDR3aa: CASSERTFKGTDTQYF
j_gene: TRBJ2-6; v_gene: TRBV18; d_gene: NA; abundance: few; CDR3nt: TGTGCCAGCTCACCGGCCGGGGCCAACGTCCTGACTTTC; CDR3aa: CASSPAGANVLTF
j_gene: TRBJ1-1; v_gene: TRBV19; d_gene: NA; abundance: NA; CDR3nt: TGTGCCGCAAGAGGGCTGAACACTGAAGCTTTCTTT; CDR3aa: CAARGLNTEAFF
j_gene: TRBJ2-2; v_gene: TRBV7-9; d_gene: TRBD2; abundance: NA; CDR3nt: TGTGCCAGCAGCCTTCAAAGACTAGCGGGAGTGGCCGGGGAGCTGTTTTTT; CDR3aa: CASSLQRLAGVAGELFF
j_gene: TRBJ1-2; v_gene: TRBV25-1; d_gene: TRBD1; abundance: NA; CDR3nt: TGTGCCAGCAGTGATGGGCTTTACAGGGGGCTCTATGGCTACACCTTC; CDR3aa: CASSDGLYRGLYGYTF
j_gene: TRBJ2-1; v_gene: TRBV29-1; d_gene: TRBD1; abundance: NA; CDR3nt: TGCAGCGTTATTTCGGTTAGACAGGGGGCCAACAATGAGCAGTTCTTC; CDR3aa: CSVISVRQGANNEQFF
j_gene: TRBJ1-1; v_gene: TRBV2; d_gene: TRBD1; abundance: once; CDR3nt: TGTGCCAGCAAGGACAGGGGGCACCTGAACACTGAAGCTTTCTTT; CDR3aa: CASKDRGHLNTEAFF
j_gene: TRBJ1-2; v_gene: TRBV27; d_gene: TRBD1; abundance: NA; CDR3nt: TGTGCCAGCAGTTTAGGCAGGGGGGATGGCTACACCTTC; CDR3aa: CASSLGRGDGYTF